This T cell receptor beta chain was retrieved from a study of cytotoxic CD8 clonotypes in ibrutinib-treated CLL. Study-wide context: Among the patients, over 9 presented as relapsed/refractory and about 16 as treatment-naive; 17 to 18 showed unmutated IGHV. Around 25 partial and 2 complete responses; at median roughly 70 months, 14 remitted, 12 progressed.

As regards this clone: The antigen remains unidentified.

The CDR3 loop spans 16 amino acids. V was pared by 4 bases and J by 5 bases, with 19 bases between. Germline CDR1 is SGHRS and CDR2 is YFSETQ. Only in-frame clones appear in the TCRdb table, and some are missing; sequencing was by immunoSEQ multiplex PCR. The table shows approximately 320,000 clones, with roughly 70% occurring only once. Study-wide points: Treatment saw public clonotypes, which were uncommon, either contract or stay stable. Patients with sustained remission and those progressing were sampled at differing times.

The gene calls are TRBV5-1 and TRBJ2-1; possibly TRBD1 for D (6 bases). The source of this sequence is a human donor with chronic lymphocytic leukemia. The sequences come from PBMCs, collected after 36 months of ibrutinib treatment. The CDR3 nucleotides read TGCGCCAGCAGCCCGACGCTGGGGAAGGGGGACAATGAGCAGTTCTTC. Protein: CASSPTLGKGDNEQFF.